The clone carrying this T cell receptor beta chain turned up a few times. The data derive from a study of blood T cells in healthy people across ages. A sample-barcoded 5' primer and a J-beta primer mix were used in a second PCR of about 7 to 11 cycles. MiXCR, applied by TCRdb to the 5' RACE reads, yields one record per CDR3 protein. The sample consists of around 1,000,000 distinct CDR3 sequences, approximately 25% of them appearing once. This sample was also put to use in a study of T cells of mothers and their children.

The receptor's source is a girl under 10 years old in good health. The source material was blood.

Written as DNA, the CDR3 is TGTGCTAGTGGTCCACCCGGGACTACGTACAATGAGCAGTTCTTC. Protein product: CASGPPGTTYNEQFF. This chain joins TRBV12-5 and TRBJ2-1, with 7 bases lining up with TRBD2. From germline, CDR1 is LGHNT and CDR2 FRNRAP. The CDR3 has 15 amino acids. Germline trimming cut 5 bases from V and 4 bases from J; bases unmatched to any gene: 8.